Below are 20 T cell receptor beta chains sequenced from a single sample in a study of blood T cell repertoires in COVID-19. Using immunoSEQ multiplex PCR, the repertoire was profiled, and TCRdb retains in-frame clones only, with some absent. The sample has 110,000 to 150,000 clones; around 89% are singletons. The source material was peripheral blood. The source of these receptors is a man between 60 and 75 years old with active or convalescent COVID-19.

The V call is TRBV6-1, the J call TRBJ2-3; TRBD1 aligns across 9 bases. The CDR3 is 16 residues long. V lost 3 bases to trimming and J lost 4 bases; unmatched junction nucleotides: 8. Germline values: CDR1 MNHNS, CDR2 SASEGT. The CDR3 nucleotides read TGTGCCAGCAGTGATACTATGACAGGGGGTGCAGATACGCAGTATTTT. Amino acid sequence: CASSDTMTGGADTQYF.

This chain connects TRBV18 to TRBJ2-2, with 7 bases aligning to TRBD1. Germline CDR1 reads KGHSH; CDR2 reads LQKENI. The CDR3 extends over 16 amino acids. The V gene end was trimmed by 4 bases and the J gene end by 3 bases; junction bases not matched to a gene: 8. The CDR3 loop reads CASSQATGADTGELFF. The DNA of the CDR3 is TGTGCCAGCTCACAAGCTACAGGGGCGGACACCGGGGAGCTGTTTTTT.

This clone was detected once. The CDR3 is CASSGGRNTEAFF. The CDR3 bases are TGCGCCAGCAGTGGAGGAAGGAACACTGAAGCTTTCTTT. V gene TRBV10-1 combines with J gene TRBJ1-1; D uncertain. Germline CDR1 is WNHNN and CDR2 is SYGVQD (reference sequence). The CDR3 covers 13 residues. V was trimmed by 4 bases and J by 1 base, leaving 7 bases between them.

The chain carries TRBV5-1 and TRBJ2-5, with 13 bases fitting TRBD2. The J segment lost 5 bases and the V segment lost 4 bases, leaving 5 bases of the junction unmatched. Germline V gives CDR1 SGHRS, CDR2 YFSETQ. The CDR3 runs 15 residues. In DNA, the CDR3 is TGCGCCAGCAGCATGGGACTAGCGGGGCCGGAGACCCAGTACTTC. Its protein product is CASSMGLAGPETQYF.

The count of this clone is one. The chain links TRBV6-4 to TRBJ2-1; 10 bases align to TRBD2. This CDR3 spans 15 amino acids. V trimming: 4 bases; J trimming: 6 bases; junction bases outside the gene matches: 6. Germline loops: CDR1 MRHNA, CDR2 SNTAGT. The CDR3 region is CASSVERGGRNEQFF. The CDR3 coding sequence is TGTGCCAGCAGTGTTGAGCGGGGGGGCCGCAATGAGCAGTTCTTC.

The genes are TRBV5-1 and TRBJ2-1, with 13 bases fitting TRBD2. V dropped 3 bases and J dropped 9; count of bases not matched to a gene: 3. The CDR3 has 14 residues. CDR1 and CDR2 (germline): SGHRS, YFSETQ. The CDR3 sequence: CASSSRTSGGEQFF. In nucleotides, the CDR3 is TGCGCCAGCAGCTCCCGGACTAGCGGGGGTGAGCAGTTCTTC. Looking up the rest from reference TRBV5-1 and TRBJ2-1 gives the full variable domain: KAGVTQTPRYLIKTRGQQVTLSCSPISGHRSVSWYQQTPGQGLQFLFEYFSETQRNKGNFPGRFSGRQFSNSRSEMNVSTLELGDSALYLCASSSRTSGGEQFFGPGTRLTVL.

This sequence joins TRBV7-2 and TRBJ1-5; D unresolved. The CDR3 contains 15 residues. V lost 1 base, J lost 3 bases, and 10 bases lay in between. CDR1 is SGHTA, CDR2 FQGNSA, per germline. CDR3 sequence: CASSLGGSANQPQHF. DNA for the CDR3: TGTGCCAGCAGCTTAGGAGGGTCAGCCAATCAGCCCCAGCATTTT.

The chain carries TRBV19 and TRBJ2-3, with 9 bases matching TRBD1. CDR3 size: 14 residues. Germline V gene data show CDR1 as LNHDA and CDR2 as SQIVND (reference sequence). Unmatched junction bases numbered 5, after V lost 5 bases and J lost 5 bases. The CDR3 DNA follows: TGTGCCAGTAGTCAACAGGGGGCTGGAGATACGCAGTATTTT. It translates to CASSQQGAGDTQYF.

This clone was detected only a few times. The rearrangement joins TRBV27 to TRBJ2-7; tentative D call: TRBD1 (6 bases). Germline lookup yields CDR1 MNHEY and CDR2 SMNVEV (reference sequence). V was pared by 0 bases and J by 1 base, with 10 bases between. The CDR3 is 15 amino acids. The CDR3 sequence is CASSLSFRGSYEQYF. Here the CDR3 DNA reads TGTGCCAGCAGTTTATCTTTCAGGGGTTCCTACGAGCAGTACTTC.

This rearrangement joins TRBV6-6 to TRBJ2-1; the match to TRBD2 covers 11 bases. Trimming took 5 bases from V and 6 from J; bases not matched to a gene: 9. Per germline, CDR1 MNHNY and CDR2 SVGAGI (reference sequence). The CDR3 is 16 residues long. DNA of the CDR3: TGTGCCAGCAGTAACCGACTAGCGGGGAAATCCAATGAGCAGTTCTTC. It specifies CASSNRLAGKSNEQFF.

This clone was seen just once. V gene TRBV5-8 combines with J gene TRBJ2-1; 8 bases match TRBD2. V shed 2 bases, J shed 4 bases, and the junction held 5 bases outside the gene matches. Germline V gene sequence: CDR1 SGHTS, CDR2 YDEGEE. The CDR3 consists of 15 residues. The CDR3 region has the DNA TGTGCCAGCAGCTTCACTAGCGGTACTTACAATGAGCAGTTCTTC. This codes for CASSFTSGTYNEQFF.

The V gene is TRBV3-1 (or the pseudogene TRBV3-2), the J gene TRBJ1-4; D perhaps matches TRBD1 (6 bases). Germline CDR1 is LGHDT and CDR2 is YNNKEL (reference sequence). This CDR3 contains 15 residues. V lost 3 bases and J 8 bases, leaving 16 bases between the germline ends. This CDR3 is CASSHSGPGQEKLFF. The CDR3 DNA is TGTGCCAGCAGCCATAGTGGACCGGGACAAGAAAAACTGTTTTTT.

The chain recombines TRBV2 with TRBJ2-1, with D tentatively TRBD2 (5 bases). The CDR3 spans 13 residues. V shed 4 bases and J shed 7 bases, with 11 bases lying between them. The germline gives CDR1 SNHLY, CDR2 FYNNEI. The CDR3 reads CASSVLAGNEQFF. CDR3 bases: TGTGCCAGCAGTGTGCTAGCCGGGAATGAGCAGTTCTTC.

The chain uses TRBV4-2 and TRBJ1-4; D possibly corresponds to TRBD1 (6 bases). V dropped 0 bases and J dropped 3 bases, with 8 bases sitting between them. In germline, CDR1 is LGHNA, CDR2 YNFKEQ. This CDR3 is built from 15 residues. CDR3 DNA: TGTGCCAGCAGCCAAGAGCCAGGGGCTAATGAAAAACTGTTTTTT. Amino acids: CASSQEPGANEKLFF.

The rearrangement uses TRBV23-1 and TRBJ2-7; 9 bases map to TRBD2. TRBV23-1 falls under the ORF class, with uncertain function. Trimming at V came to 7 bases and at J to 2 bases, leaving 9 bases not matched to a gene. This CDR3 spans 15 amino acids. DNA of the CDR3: TGCGCCAGCACTCCTTCTAGCGGGAAGACCTACGAGCAGTACTTC. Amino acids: CASTPSSGKTYEQYF.

CDR3 loop: CASSQRSLGGGVPSKNIQYF. The CDR3 DNA reads as TGTGCCAGCAGCCAACGCTCTCTAGGGGGAGGGGTCCCCTCCAAAAACATTCAGTACTTC. The chain couples TRBV3-1 (or the pseudogene TRBV3-2) to TRBJ2-4; tentative D call: TRBD2 (7 bases). Germline V gives CDR1 LGHDT, CDR2 YNNKEL (reference sequence). Between the trimmed V and J ends, which lost 2 bases and 2 bases, there was a span of 25 bases. There are 20 residues in the CDR3.

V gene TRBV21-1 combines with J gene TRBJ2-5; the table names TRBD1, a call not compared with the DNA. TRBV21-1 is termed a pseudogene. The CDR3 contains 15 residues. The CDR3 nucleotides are TGTGCCAGCAGCAAAGTTGCAGGGGGTGAAGAGACCCAGTACTTC. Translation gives CASSKVAGGEETQYF.

The CDR3 reads CASSPRPWAGRNEQFF. CDR3 nucleotides: TGTGCCAGCAGTCCCCGTCCTTGGGCGGGGCGCAATGAGCAGTTCTTC. This sequence joins TRBV5-4 and TRBJ2-1, with a weak D call TRBD2 (6 bases). The CDR3 sequence is 16 residues long. Germline assignment: CDR1 SGHNT and CDR2 YYREEE (reference sequence). Trimming removed 5 bases from V and 6 bases from J, with 21 bases in between. The full variable domain, with the rest looked up from reference TRBV5-4 and TRBJ2-1, is ETGVTQSPTHLIKTRGQQVTLRCSSQSGHNTVSWYQQALGQGPQFIFQYYREEENGRGNFPPRFSGLQFPNYSSELNVNALELDDSALYLCASSPRPWAGRNEQFFGPGTRLTVL.

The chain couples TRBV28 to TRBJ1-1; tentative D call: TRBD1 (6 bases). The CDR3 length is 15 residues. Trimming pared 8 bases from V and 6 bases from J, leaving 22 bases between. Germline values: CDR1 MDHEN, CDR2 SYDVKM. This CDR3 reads CASRGGGSTGAEAFF. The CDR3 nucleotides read TGTGCCAGCCGCGGGGGGGGCTCAACTGGGGCTGAAGCTTTCTTT.

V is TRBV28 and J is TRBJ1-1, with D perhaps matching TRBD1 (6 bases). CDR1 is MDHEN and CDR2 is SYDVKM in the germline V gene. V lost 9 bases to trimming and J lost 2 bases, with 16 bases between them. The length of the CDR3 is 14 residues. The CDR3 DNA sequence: TGTGCCAGTCAAACTGGGGGCGGTAACACTGAAGCTTTCTTT. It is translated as CASQTGGGNTEAFF.